The clone carrying this T cell receptor beta chain was counted between two and nine times. A 5'RACE template-switching step, the method used to make TCR cDNA, added a universal primer site and UMIs. TCRdb called the 5' RACE reads again in MiXCR, with one record for every CDR3 protein. The sample contains some 320,000 distinct CDR3 sequences, about 10% of which appear only once. The record originates from a study of T cells after yellow fever vaccination. Germline CDR1 and CDR2: DFQATT and SNEGSKA (reference sequence). The CDR3 totals 13 residues. The genes are TRBV20-1 and TRBJ2-3, with 10 bases identical to TRBD1. The source was CD4+ T cells sorted from PBMCs, collected 45 days after the yellow fever booster vaccination. This sequence was found in a man aged 18 to 29 who received the YFV17D yellow fever vaccine. The CDR3 region is CSLGQGNTDTQYF. The CDR3, as DNA: TGCAGCCTGGGACAGGGGAACACAGATACGCAGTATTTT.